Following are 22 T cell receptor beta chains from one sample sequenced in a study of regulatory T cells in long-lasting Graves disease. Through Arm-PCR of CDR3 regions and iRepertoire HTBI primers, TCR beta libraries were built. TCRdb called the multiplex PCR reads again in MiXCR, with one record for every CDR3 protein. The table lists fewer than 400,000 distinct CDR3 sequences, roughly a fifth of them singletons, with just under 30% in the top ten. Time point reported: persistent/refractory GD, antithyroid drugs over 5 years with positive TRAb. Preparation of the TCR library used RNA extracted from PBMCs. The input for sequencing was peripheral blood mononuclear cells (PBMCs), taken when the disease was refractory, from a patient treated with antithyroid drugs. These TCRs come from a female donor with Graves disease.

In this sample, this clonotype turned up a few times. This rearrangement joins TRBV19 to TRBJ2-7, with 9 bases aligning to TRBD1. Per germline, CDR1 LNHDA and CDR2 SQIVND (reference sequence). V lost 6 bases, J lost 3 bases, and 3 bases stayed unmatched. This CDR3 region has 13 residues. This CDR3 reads CASRKTGGYEQYF. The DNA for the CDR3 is TGTGCCAGTAGGAAGACAGGGGGCTACGAGCAGTACTTC.

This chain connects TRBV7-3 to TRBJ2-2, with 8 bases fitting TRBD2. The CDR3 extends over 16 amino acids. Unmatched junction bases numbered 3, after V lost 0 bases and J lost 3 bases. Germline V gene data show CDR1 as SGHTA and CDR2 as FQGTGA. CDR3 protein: CASSLTEGLDTGELFF. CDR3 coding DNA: TGTGCCAGCAGCTTAACCGAGGGACTAGACACCGGGGAGCTGTTTTTT.

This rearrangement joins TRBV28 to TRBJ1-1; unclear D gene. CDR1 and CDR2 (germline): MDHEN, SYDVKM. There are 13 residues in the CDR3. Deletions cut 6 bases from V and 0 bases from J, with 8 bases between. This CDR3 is CASSDNLNTEAFF. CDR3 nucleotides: TGTGCCAGCAGCGACAACTTGAACACTGAAGCTTTCTTT.

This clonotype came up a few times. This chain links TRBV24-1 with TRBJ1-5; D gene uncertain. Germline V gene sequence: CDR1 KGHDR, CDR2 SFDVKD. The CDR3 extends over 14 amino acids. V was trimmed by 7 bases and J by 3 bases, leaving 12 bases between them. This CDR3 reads CATSAAGDNQPQHF. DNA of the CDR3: TGTGCCACCAGCGCAGCAGGTGACAATCAGCCCCAGCATTTT.

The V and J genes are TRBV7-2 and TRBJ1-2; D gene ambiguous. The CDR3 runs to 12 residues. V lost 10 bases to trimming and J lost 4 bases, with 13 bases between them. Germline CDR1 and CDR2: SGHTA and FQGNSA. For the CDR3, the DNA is TGTGCCACCGTGCAAGGAATCTATGGCTACACCTTC. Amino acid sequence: CATVQGIYGYTF.

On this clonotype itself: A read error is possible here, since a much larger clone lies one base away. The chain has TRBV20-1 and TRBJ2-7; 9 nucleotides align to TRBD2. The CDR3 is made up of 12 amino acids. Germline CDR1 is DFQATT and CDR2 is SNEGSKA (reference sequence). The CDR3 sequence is CSAAGGPYEQCF. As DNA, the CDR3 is TGCAGTGCCGCGGGAGGGCCTTACGAGCAGTGCTTC.

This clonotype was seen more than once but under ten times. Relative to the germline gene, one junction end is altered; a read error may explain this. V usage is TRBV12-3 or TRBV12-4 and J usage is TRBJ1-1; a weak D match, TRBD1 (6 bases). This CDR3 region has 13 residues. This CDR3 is CASSTLLRGEASF. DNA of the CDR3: TGTGCCAGCAGTACCCTGCTCAGGGGCGAAGCTTCCTTT.

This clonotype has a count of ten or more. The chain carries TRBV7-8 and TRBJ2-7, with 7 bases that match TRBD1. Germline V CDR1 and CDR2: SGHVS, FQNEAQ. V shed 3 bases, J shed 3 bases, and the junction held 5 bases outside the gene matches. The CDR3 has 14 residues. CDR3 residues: CASSFYDRDYEQYF. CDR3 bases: TGTGCCAGCAGCTTTTACGACAGGGACTACGAGCAGTACTTC.

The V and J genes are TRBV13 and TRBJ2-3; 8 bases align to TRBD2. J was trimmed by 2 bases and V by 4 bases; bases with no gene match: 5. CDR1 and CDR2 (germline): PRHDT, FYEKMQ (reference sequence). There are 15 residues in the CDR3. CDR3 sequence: CASSSGLAFTDTQYF. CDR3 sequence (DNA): TGTGCCAGCAGCTCCGGACTAGCTTTCACAGATACGCAGTATTTT.

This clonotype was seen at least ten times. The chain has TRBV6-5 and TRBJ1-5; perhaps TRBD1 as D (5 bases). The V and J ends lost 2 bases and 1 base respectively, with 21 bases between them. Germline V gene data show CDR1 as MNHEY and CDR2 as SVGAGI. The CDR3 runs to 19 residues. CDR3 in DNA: TGTGCCAGCAGTTACCAGGCAGGGTCTCTCTTTCGGAGCAATCAGCCCCAGCATTTT. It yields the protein CASSYQAGSLFRSNQPQHF.

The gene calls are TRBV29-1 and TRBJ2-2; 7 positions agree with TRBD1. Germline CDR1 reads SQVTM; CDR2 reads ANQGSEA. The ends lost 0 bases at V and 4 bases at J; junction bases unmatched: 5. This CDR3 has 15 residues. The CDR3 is CSVEDRGTVTGELFF. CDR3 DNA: TGCAGCGTTGAAGATAGGGGGACAGTCACCGGGGAGCTGTTTTTT.

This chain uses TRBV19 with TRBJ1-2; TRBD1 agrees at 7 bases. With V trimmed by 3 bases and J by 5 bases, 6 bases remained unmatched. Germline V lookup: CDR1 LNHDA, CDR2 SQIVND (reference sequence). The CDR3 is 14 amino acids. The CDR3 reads CASSIFPGQYGYTF. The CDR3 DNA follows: TGTGCCAGTAGTATTTTCCCGGGACAGTATGGCTACACCTTC.

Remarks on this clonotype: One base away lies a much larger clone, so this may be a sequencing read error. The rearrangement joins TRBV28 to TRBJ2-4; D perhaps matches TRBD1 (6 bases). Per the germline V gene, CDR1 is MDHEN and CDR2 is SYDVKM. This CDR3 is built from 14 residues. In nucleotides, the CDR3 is TGTGCCAGCAGCCGCCCAGGGGCCAAAAGCATTCAGTACTTC. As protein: CASSRPGAKSIQYF.

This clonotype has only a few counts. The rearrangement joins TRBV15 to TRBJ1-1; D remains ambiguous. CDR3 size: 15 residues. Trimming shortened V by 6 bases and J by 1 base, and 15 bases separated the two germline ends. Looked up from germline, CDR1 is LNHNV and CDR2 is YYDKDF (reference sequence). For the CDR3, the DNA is TGTGCCACCAGGGTGACACTCGATAGGAACACTGAAGCTTTCTTT. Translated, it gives CATRVTLDRNTEAFF.

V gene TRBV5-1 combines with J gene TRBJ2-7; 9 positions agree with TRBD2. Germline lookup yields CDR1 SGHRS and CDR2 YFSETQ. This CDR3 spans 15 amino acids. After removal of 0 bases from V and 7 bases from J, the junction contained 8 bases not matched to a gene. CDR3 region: CASSLVSGGRSEQYF. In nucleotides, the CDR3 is TGCGCCAGCAGCTTGGTTAGCGGGGGCCGCTCAGAGCAGTACTTC. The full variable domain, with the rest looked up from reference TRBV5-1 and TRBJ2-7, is KAGVTQTPRYLIKTRGQQVTLSCSPISGHRSVSWYQQTPGQGLQFLFEYFSETQRNKGNFPGRFSGRQFSNSRSEMNVSTLELGDSALYLCASSLVSGGRSEQYFGPGTRLTVT.

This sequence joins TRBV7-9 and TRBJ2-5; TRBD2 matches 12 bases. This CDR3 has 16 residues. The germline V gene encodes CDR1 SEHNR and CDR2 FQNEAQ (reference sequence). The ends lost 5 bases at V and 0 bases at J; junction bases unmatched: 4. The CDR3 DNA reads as TGTGCCAGCAGCCGGACTAGCGGGAATTACCAAGAGACCCAGTACTTC. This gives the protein CASSRTSGNYQETQYF.

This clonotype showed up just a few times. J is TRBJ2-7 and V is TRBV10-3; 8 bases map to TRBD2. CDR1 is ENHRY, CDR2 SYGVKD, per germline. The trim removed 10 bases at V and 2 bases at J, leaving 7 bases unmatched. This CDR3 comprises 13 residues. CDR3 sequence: CATSTSVPYEQYF. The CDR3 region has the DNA TGTGCCACTTCGACTAGCGTCCCCTACGAGCAGTACTTC.

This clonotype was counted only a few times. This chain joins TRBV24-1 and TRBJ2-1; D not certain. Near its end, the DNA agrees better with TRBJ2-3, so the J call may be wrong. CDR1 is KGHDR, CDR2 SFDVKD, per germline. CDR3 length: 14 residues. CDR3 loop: CATSDPGQLDTQYF. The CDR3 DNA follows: TGTGCCACCAGTGACCCCGGTCAGCTAGATACGCAGTATTTT.

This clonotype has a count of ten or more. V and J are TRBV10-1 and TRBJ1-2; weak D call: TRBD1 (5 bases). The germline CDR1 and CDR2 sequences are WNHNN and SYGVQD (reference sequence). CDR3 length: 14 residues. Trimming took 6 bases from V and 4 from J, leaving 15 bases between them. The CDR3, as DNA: TGCGCCAGCAGCCCGACCGGGACCGTCTATGGCTACACCTTC. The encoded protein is CASSPTGTVYGYTF.

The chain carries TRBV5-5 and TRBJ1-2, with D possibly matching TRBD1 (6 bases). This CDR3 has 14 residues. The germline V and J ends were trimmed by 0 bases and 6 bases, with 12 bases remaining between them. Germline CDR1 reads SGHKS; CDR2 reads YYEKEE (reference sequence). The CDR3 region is CASSLAQGSNGYTF. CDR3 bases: TGTGCCAGCAGCTTGGCACAGGGCTCTAATGGCTACACCTTC.

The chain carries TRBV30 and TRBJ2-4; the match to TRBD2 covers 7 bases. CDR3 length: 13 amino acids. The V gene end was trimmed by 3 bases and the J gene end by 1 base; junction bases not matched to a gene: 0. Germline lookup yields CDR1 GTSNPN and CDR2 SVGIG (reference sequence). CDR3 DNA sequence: TGTGCCTGGAGGGGGGGGGCCAAAAACATTCAGTACTTC. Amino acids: CAWRGGAKNIQYF.

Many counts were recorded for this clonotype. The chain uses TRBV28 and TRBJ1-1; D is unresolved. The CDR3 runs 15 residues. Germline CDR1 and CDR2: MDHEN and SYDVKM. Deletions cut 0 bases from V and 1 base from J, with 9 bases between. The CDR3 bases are TGTGCCAGCAGTTTATGGAAGAGCGGGAACACTGAAGCTTTCTTT. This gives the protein CASSLWKSGNTEAFF.